A single sample is the source of the 2 T cell receptor beta chains below, sequenced in a study of blood T cell repertoires in COVID-19. Method: immunoSEQ multiplex PCR; TCRdb's copy keeps in-frame clones and lacks some. Of 250,000 to 350,000 clones in the sample, approximately 91% were seen once. The sequenced material came from peripheral blood. All receptors derive from a woman aged 55-75 years with acute or convalescent COVID-19.

This clone showed up just a few times. The chain employs TRBV4-3 and TRBJ2-1; TRBD2 matches at 11 bases. Germline trimming cut 4 bases from V and 8 bases from J; bases unmatched to any gene: 10. Germline assignment: CDR1 LGHNA and CDR2 YSLEER. The CDR3 runs to 16 residues. The chain's CDR3 is CASSRILAGAEYEQFF. The CDR3 nucleotides read TGCGCCAGCAGCCGTATACTAGCGGGAGCTGAATATGAGCAGTTCTTC.

The CDR3 reads CASSERQGWSGNTIYF. Here the CDR3 DNA reads TGTGCCAGCAGTGAACGACAGGGGTGGTCAGGAAACACCATATATTTT. The rearrangement joins TRBV28 to TRBJ1-3; 8 bases fit TRBD1. V trimming: 5 bases; J trimming: 4 bases; junction bases outside the gene matches: 10. This CDR3 contains 16 residues. The germline CDR1 and CDR2 sequences are MDHEN and SYDVKM.